Presented here are 21 T cell receptor beta chains from one specimen sequenced in a study of T-cell memory formation after mild COVID-19. TCRdb passed the 5' RACE reads through MiXCR, listing each CDR3 protein once. The sample lists tens of thousands of distinct CDR3 sequences; roughly 25% were seen once. Material: PBMCs or a T cell subset sorted from them (not recorded which). Receptors were obtained from a man younger than 30 who had mild COVID-19 (a few samples of this study predate the infection). Cell type and time point are not known.

This clonotype was recorded at least ten times. The chain has TRBV12-3 or TRBV12-4 and TRBJ1-1, with a possible D match to TRBD1 (5 bases). The CDR3 has 13 amino acids. The V and J ends lost 6 bases and 1 base respectively, with 9 bases between them. CDR3 coding DNA: TGTGCCAGCAGCCCGGGGGGGAACACTGAAGCTTTCTTT. This codes for CASSPGGNTEAFF.

This clonotype was counted only a few times. This chain joins TRBV18 and TRBJ2-4, with D tentatively TRBD1 (7 bases). The ends were cut back, 3 bases at V and 0 bases at J, with 18 bases in the middle. CDR3 length: 18 amino acids. Germline CDR1 and CDR2: KGHSH and LQKENI. This chain's CDR3 is CASSPVRDSTLAKNIQYF. The CDR3 DNA reads as TGTGCCAGCTCACCGGTGCGGGACAGTACTCTAGCCAAAAACATTCAGTACTTC.

The gene calls are TRBV4-1 and TRBJ2-7; D not resolved. V lost 5 bases, J lost 6 bases, and 17 bases lay in between. CDR1 and CDR2 (germline): MGHRA, YSYEKL. The CDR3 totals 14 residues. The CDR3 DNA follows: TGCGCCAGCAGCGCCATGCCAGGCAGAGGCGAGCAGTACTTC. It translates to CASSAMPGRGEQYF.

Only a few counts were recorded for this clonotype. The chain joins TRBV12-3 or TRBV12-4 to TRBJ2-6; either TRBD1 or TRBD2 may fit D (5 bases each). Trimming stripped 5 bases from V and 0 bases from J, with 17 bases between. The CDR3 is 18 amino acids. The CDR3 sequence is CASSPSGPRSSGANVLTF. DNA of the CDR3: TGTGCCAGCAGTCCCTCGGGACCCCGGAGCTCTGGGGCCAACGTCCTGACTTTC.

This clonotype showed up just a few times. This chain links TRBV12-3 or TRBV12-4 with TRBJ2-1; the D call may be TRBD1 or TRBD2 (5 bases each). Trimming took 10 bases from V and 5 from J, leaving 15 bases between them. This CDR3 is 13 amino acids long. The CDR3 here is CANRDQRNNEQFF. CDR3 nucleotide sequence: TGTGCCAACCGGGACCAGAGAAACAATGAGCAGTTCTTC.

The chain combines TRBV9 with TRBJ2-5; the D is unclear. The V end was cut by 2 bases, the J end by 3 bases, with 11 bases between. The length of the CDR3 is 14 residues. The germline V gene encodes CDR1 SGDLS and CDR2 YYNGEE. The chain's CDR3 is CASSVGRYEETQYF. The DNA of the CDR3 is TGTGCCAGCAGCGTCGGACGGTATGAAGAGACCCAGTACTTC. The entire variable domain, with the rest obtained from reference TRBV9 and TRBJ2-5, is as follows: DSGVTQTPKHLITATGQRVTLRCSPRSGDLSVYWYQQSLDQGLQFLIQYYNGEERAKGNILERFSAQQFPDLHSELNLSSLELGDSALYFCASSVGRYEETQYFGPGTRLLVL.

There are a few counts of this clonotype. The chain couples TRBV9 to TRBJ2-1; perhaps TRBD1 as D (6 bases). V was shortened by 3 bases and J by 4 bases, with 14 bases between the two germline ends. CDR1 is SGDLS, CDR2 YYNGEE, per germline. The CDR3 spans 15 residues. CDR3 coding DNA: TGTGCCAGCAGCGCGGAACGGACAGCGTACAATGAGCAGTTCTTC. This translates into CASSAERTAYNEQFF.

CDR3 in amino acids: CASSYPRGQRGPNTGELFF. For the CDR3, the DNA is TGTGCCAGCAGTTACCCGCGTGGGCAGCGGGGGCCGAACACCGGGGAGCTGTTTTTT. The chain couples TRBV6-5 to TRBJ2-2; 8 bases line up with TRBD2. The germline CDR1 and CDR2 sequences are MNHEY and SVGAGI. The V segment lost 2 bases and the J segment 0 bases; nucleotides outside the gene matches: 11. The CDR3 is made up of 19 amino acids.

The chain is built from TRBV27 and TRBJ2-7, with 9 bases that match TRBD2. The germline V gene has CDR1 MNHEY and CDR2 SMNVEV (reference sequence). The CDR3 spans 15 residues. V gave up 8 bases and J gave up 7 bases; unmatched junction bases: 15. The CDR3 region is CASGPEAGGLREQYF. CDR3 nucleotide sequence: TGTGCCAGCGGACCTGAGGCGGGGGGGCTGAGGGAGCAGTACTTC.

The rearrangement uses TRBV12-3 or TRBV12-4 and TRBJ1-5; D is unresolved. V was trimmed by 5 bases and J by 7 bases, leaving 9 bases between them. The length of the CDR3 is 12 residues. CDR3: CASSPLSQPQHF. Written as DNA, the CDR3 is TGTGCCAGCAGTCCTCTATCCCAGCCCCAGCATTTT.

The table lists this clonotype with many counts. The gene calls are TRBV6-5 and TRBJ2-2; tentatively, D is TRBD2 (5 bases). There are 13 residues in the CDR3. Trimming stripped 10 bases from V and 1 base from J, with 10 bases between. Germline CDR1 and CDR2: MNHEY and SVGAGI. CDR3 loop: CATEDLNTGELFF. For the CDR3, the DNA is TGTGCCACCGAGGACTTGAACACCGGGGAGCTGTTTTTT.

V gene TRBV20-1 combines with J gene TRBJ2-1; TRBD2 is a possible D gene (7 bases). V was trimmed by 0 bases and J by 0 bases, leaving 12 bases between them. This CDR3 is 16 amino acids long. Germline CDR1 reads DFQATT; CDR2 reads SNEGSKA (reference sequence). The CDR3: CSARDGGASSYNEQFF. DNA for the CDR3: TGCAGTGCTAGAGATGGGGGGGCGAGCTCCTACAATGAGCAGTTCTTC.

The genes are TRBV7-8 and TRBJ2-1; D possibly matches TRBD1 or TRBD2 (6 bases each). Germline CDR1 is SGHVS and CDR2 is FQNEAQ. The CDR3 is 14 amino acids. Trimming shortened V by 3 bases and J by 3 bases, and 9 bases separated the two germline ends. In DNA, the CDR3 is TGTGCCAGCAGCTTGGAGGGGGGCTACAATGAGCAGTTCTTC. Translated, it gives CASSLEGGYNEQFF.

CDR3 nucleotides: TGTGCGGGGGGGGTCACACTCGGTAATGAGCAGTTCTTC. This encodes CAGGVTLGNEQFF. The chain links TRBV4-2 to TRBJ2-1; TRBD2 matches at 7 bases. Germline CDR1 LGHNA, CDR2 YNFKEQ. The CDR3 sequence is 13 residues long.

Many counts were recorded for this clonotype. The CDR3: CASSLKKRGVDTGELFF. The DNA of the CDR3 is TGTGCCAGCAGCTTAAAGAAAAGGGGGGTAGACACCGGGGAGCTGTTTTTT. This chain links TRBV9 with TRBJ2-2, with D perhaps matching TRBD1 or TRBD2 (6 bases each). CDR1 is SGDLS, CDR2 YYNGEE, per germline. The CDR3 extends over 17 amino acids. V was clipped by 4 bases and J by 3 bases, with 19 bases between them.

The chain joins TRBV6-2 or TRBV6-3 to TRBJ1-1; D is possibly TRBD1 (5 bases). Germline V lookup: CDR1 MNHEY, CDR2 SVGEGT. Deletions cut 6 bases from V and 4 bases from J, with 15 bases between. This CDR3 spans 14 amino acids. CDR3 amino acids: CASSFRSGPTEAFF. The CDR3 bases are TGTGCCAGCAGCTTTAGGTCGGGGCCCACTGAAGCTTTCTTT.

The V gene is TRBV7-8, the J gene TRBJ2-7, with TRBD2 matching 16 bases. The CDR3 sequence is 17 residues long. Germline V gives CDR1 SGHVS, CDR2 FQNEAQ. Trimming cost V 5 bases and J 1 base; bases outside gene matches: 5. CDR3 sequence reads: CASSPGTSGGASYEQYV. The DNA of the CDR3 is TGTGCCAGCAGCCCAGGGACTAGCGGGGGGGCTTCCTACGAGCAGTACGTC.

The chain employs TRBV4-1 and TRBJ1-6, with 7 bases matching TRBD1. CDR3 size: 13 residues. Germline CDR1 and CDR2: MGHRA and YSYEKL. Trimming took 4 bases from V and 18 from J; bases not matched to a gene: 12. The chain's CDR3 is CASSPQTGARPHF. The CDR3 DNA sequence: TGCGCCAGCAGCCCCCAAACAGGGGCACGCCCCCACTTT.

The chain is built from TRBV7-9 and TRBJ2-5; 10 positions match TRBD1. J gave up 3 bases and V 2 bases, and 3 bases lay outside the gene matches. CDR1 and CDR2 from the germline V gene are SEHNR and FQNEAQ (reference sequence). CDR3 length: 15 residues. The CDR3: CASSLLDRGKETQYF. CDR3 sequence (DNA): TGTGCCAGCAGCTTACTGGACAGGGGGAAAGAGACCCAGTACTTC.

This clonotype was found a few times. This chain joins TRBV7-2 and TRBJ2-1; D not certain. Deletions cut 1 base from V and 9 bases from J, with 13 bases between. The CDR3 is made up of 14 amino acids. Germline V gene lookup returns CDR1 SGHTA and CDR2 FQGNSA. CDR3 protein: CASSLELGGGEQFF. For the CDR3, the DNA is TGTGCCAGCAGCTTAGAATTAGGTGGTGGTGAGCAGTTCTTC. The whole variable domain, filled in from reference TRBV7-2 and TRBJ2-1, reads GAGVSQSPSNKVTEKGKDVELRCDPISGHTALYWYRQSLGQGLEFLIYFQGNSAPDKSGLPSDRFSAERTGGSVSTLTIQRTQQEDSAVYLCASSLELGGGEQFFGPGTRLTVL.

This clonotype was seen a few times. DNA for the CDR3: TGTGCCAGCAGCCCCAAGACTAGCGGGGGTGAAGATACGCAGTATTTT. Translated: CASSPKTSGGEDTQYF. The chain combines TRBV7-9 with TRBJ2-3; 12 bases are a match to TRBD2. Germline CDR1 reads SEHNR; CDR2 reads FQNEAQ (reference sequence). This CDR3 is 16 amino acids long. The trim removed 5 bases at V and 5 bases at J, leaving 8 bases unmatched.